Shown below are 2 T cell receptor beta chains from a single sample sequenced in a study of blood T cell repertoires in COVID-19. The table came from immunoSEQ multiplex PCR; TCRdb's copy has only in-frame clones and leaves some out. The repertoire holds more than 200,000 clones, with around 80% as singletons. Sample: peripheral blood. The receptor set was obtained from a woman of 80 years or more with COVID-19, enrolled during active disease.

A word on this clone: Other DNA sequences in the sample encode the same CDR3. The V and J genes are TRBV18 and TRBJ2-2, with TRBD1 identical over 8 bases. V shed 5 bases, J shed 5 bases, and the junction held 4 bases outside the gene matches. The CDR3 is made up of 14 amino acids. Per the germline V gene, CDR1 is KGHSH and CDR2 is LQKENI. The CDR3 sequence: CASSRQGATGELFF. The CDR3 DNA follows: TGTGCCAGCTCAAGGCAGGGGGCGACCGGGGAGCTGTTTTTT.

This clone was detected only once. This chain uses TRBV2 with TRBJ2-5, with 10 bases that match TRBD1. Germline V gene lookup returns CDR1 SNHLY and CDR2 FYNNEI. This CDR3 has 15 amino acids. J was trimmed by 4 bases and V by 5 bases; bases with no gene match: 7. As DNA, the CDR3 is TGTGCCAGCAGTCGGGGACAGGGGCCCCCAGAGACCCAGTACTTC. Encoded protein: CASSRGQGPPETQYF.